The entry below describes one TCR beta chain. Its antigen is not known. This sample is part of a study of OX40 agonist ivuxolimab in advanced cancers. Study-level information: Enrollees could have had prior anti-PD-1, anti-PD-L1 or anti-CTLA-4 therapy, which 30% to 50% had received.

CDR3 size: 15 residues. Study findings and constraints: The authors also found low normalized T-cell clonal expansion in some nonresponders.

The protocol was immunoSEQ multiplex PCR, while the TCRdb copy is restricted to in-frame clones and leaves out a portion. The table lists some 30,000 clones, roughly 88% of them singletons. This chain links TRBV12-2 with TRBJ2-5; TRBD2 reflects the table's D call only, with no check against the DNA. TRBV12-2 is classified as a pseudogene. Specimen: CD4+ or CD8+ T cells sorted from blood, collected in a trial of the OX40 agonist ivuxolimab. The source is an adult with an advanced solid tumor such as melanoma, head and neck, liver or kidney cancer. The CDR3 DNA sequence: TGTGCAAGTCGCTTAGAATCGGCCGAGGCCGAGACCCAGTACTTC. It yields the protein CASRLESAEAETQYF.